The 32 T cell receptor beta chains below all came from one sample that was sequenced in a study of shared clonotypes between healthy human individuals. Using immunoSEQ multiplex PCR, the repertoire was profiled, and TCRdb retains in-frame clones only, with some absent. The data hold 2.3 million or so clones, with more than 85% observed a single time. The sample comprised naive CD4+ T cells from PBMCs. Subset noted: CD45RA+ positively selected. Receptor source: a young man in good health. Some clones in this sample may be carry-over from other donors' samples.

The gene calls are TRBV19 and TRBJ1-1; 9 bases line up with TRBD1. This CDR3 comprises 15 residues. Unmatched junction bases numbered 10, after V lost 3 bases and J lost 8 bases. Germline V gene data show CDR1 as LNHDA and CDR2 as SQIVND (reference sequence). The CDR3 is CASSMRGQGTSEAFF. CDR3 coding DNA: TGTGCCAGTAGTATGAGGGGACAGGGTACAAGCGAAGCTTTCTTT.

The chain has TRBV10-3 and TRBJ2-7; D gene ambiguous. This CDR3 contains 14 residues. Germline V gives CDR1 ENHRY, CDR2 SYGVKD. V was pared by 0 bases and J by 2 bases, with 8 bases between. The CDR3 spells CAISESPVAYEQYF. CDR3 bases: TGTGCCATCAGTGAGTCGCCGGTAGCCTACGAGCAGTACTTC.

This clone was found once. V gene TRBV19 combines with J gene TRBJ2-1, with D perhaps TRBD1 (5 bases). Germline CDR1 reads LNHDA; CDR2 reads SQIVND (reference sequence). The germline V and J ends were trimmed by 4 bases and 7 bases, with 11 bases remaining between them. The CDR3 spans 13 residues. The CDR3 protein is CASSKSQGNEQFF. CDR3 bases: TGTGCCAGTAGTAAATCGCAGGGAAATGAGCAGTTCTTC.

The chain combines TRBV5-1 with TRBJ2-5; 14 nucleotides agree with TRBD2. Germline CDR1 reads SGHRS; CDR2 reads YFSETQ. CDR3 length: 17 amino acids. V lost 4 bases to trimming and J lost 0 bases; unmatched junction nucleotides: 5. In DNA, the CDR3 is TGCGCCAGCAGCAAGGGGACTAGCGGGAGCTACCAAGAGACCCAGTACTTC. Translated, it gives CASSKGTSGSYQETQYF.

The chain combines TRBV7-9 with TRBJ1-2; D possibly corresponds to TRBD1 (6 bases). The germline V and J ends were trimmed by 4 bases and 8 bases, with 17 bases remaining between them. Germline-derived CDR1 and CDR2 are SEHNR and FQNEAQ (reference sequence). The CDR3 runs 14 residues. This CDR3 is CASSSRPGVWGYTF. Here the CDR3 DNA reads TGTGCCAGCAGCTCTCGCCCAGGGGTTTGGGGCTACACCTTC.

This rearrangement joins TRBV11-3 to TRBJ2-7, with 12 bases that match TRBD2. The germline V gene encodes CDR1 SGHNT and CDR2 YENEEA. V shed 5 bases, J shed 1 base, and the junction held 3 bases outside the gene matches. This CDR3 is built from 15 residues. CDR3 nucleotides: TGTGCCAGCAGCCAAGGACTAGCGGGGTCCTACGAGCAGTACTTC. Residues: CASSQGLAGSYEQYF.

In its sample, this clone was seen once. V and J are TRBV7-8 and TRBJ1-1, with D unclear. The germline CDR1 and CDR2 sequences are SGHVS and FQNEAQ. The CDR3 runs 17 residues. The V end was cut by 1 base, the J end by 0 bases, with 15 bases between. The CDR3 bases are TGTGCCAGCAGCTTAGTGCCGGCAAGACTCATGAACACTGAAGCTTTCTTT. Its protein product is CASSLVPARLMNTEAFF.

The chain uses TRBV18 and TRBJ2-7; the match to TRBD1 covers 11 bases. The V gene's germline CDR1 is KGHSH and CDR2 LQKENI. V gave up 6 bases and J gave up 6 bases; unmatched junction bases: 13. The CDR3 consists of 16 residues. The CDR3 reads CASSPGTGGVLGEQYF. As DNA, the CDR3 is TGTGCCAGCTCCCCCGGGACAGGGGGTGTCTTGGGCGAGCAGTACTTC.

V and J are TRBV7-3 and TRBJ1-2, with D possibly TRBD1 on 5 matching bases. V gave up 5 bases and J gave up 8 bases, with 18 bases separating them. Germline CDR1 reads SGHTA; CDR2 reads FQGTGA. The CDR3 contains 14 residues. CDR3 residues: CASSPRASEGGYTF. CDR3 coding DNA: TGTGCCAGCAGCCCCAGAGCCTCTGAGGGGGGCTACACCTTC.

The genes are TRBV5-1 and TRBJ2-7; 7 nucleotides match TRBD1. J gave up 9 bases and V 0 bases, and 12 bases lay outside the gene matches. The V gene's germline CDR1 is SGHRS and CDR2 YFSETQ. The CDR3 runs to 15 residues. CDR3 coding DNA: TGCGCCAGCAGCTTGGCCGGAAGGGACAGAGTAGCGCAGTACTTC. Amino acid sequence: CASSLAGRDRVAQYF.

This chain connects TRBV19 to TRBJ2-3; D perhaps matches TRBD2 (6 bases). This CDR3 has 13 residues. V gave up 8 bases and J gave up 2 bases, with 11 bases separating them. Germline V gives CDR1 LNHDA, CDR2 SQIVND (reference sequence). CDR3 loop: CASLGTYTDTQYF. The CDR3 coding sequence is TGTGCCAGTCTTGGGACTTACACAGATACGCAGTATTTT.

In the case of this clone: Other DNA variants within this sample encode the same CDR3. The chain is built from TRBV2 and TRBJ2-3, with 15 nucleotides matching TRBD2. The CDR3 contains 16 residues. Germline loops: CDR1 SNHLY, CDR2 FYNNEI. V trimming: 4 bases; J trimming: 3 bases; junction bases outside the gene matches: 2. CDR3 nucleotide sequence: TGTGCCAGCAGTGTCGGACTAGCGGGAGGGACAGATACGCAGTATTTT. It codes for CASSVGLAGGTDTQYF.

The gene calls are TRBV6-1 and TRBJ1-5; TRBD1 might be the D (6 bases). The CDR3 contains 14 residues. With 6 bases removed from V and 6 bases from J, the gap between germline ends came to 15 bases. The germline CDR1 and CDR2 sequences are MNHNS and SASEGT. The CDR3 loop reads CASSHRQEGQPQHF. CDR3 in DNA: TGTGCCAGCAGCCACCGACAGGAAGGTCAGCCCCAGCATTTT.

J is TRBJ2-1 and V is TRBV7-8; 7 bases align to TRBD1. The CDR3 covers 15 residues. The J segment lost 3 bases and the V segment lost 5 bases, leaving 7 bases of the junction unmatched. From germline, CDR1 is SGHVS and CDR2 FQNEAQ. For the CDR3, the DNA is TGTGCCAGCAGCCGCCAGGGACAGTTCTACAATGAGCAGTTCTTC. It translates to CASSRQGQFYNEQFF.

The rearrangement uses TRBV7-3 and TRBJ2-1; 13 bases match TRBD2. Unmatched junction bases numbered 8, after V lost 4 bases and J lost 2 bases. The CDR3 runs 18 residues. Per germline, CDR1 SGHTA and CDR2 FQGTGA. CDR3: CASSSWTSGRSAYNEQFF. Here the CDR3 DNA reads TGTGCCAGCAGCTCCTGGACTAGCGGGAGATCGGCCTACAATGAGCAGTTCTTC.

To note about this clone: Different DNA sequences within this sample yield the same CDR3. The chain has TRBV30 and TRBJ1-1; D is uncertain. The CDR3 spans 13 residues. Trimming stripped 0 bases from V and 1 base from J, with 6 bases between. Germline loops: CDR1 GTSNPN, CDR2 SVGIG (reference sequence). The CDR3 reads CAWSVARNTEAFF. CDR3 DNA sequence: TGTGCCTGGAGTGTAGCCCGGAACACTGAAGCTTTCTTT.

This clone occurred once. V gene TRBV27 combines with J gene TRBJ1-4; D is unclear. The CDR3 sequence is 16 residues long. The ends were cut back, 0 bases at V and 0 bases at J, with 8 bases in the middle. Per the germline V gene, CDR1 is MNHEY and CDR2 is SMNVEV (reference sequence). The CDR3 protein is CASSLSPIATNEKLFF. The CDR3 coding sequence is TGTGCCAGCAGTTTATCCCCAATCGCAACTAATGAAAAACTGTTTTTT.

The CDR3 is CASSLQGAGTTDTQYF. CDR3 coding DNA: TGTGCCAGCAGTTTACAGGGGGCCGGGACCACAGATACGCAGTATTTT. The rearrangement links TRBV27 to TRBJ2-3; 8 bases match TRBD1. CDR3 size: 16 residues. The germline V gene has CDR1 MNHEY and CDR2 SMNVEV (reference sequence). Unmatched junction bases numbered 6, after V lost 2 bases and J lost 2 bases.

The chain is built from TRBV21-1 and TRBJ2-7; the table's D call, TRBD2, was not checked against the DNA. TRBV21-1 represents a pseudogene. This CDR3 has 17 amino acids. CDR3 nucleotides: TGTGCCAGCAGCAAACGAAGAGCGGGACTCCCTTCCTACGAGCAGTACTTC. This gives the protein CASSKRRAGLPSYEQYF.

This clone was detected only once. CDR3 in amino acids: CASSKVATSGRVGTGELFF. The CDR3 nucleotides read TGTGCCAGCAGCAAAGTCGCGACTAGCGGGAGGGTAGGCACCGGGGAGCTGTTTTTT. The rearrangement links TRBV21-1 to TRBJ2-2; the table calls TRBD2, which could not be checked here. TRBV21-1 is given as a pseudogene. This CDR3 region has 19 residues.

This rearrangement joins TRBV6-5 to TRBJ2-7; weak D call: TRBD2 (5 bases). CDR1 is MNHEY and CDR2 is SVGAGI in the germline V gene. The length of the CDR3 is 15 residues. V was clipped by 7 bases and J by 1 base, with 17 bases between them. CDR3 sequence reads: CASITRLGGSYEQYF. The CDR3, as DNA: TGTGCCAGCATCACACGCCTCGGCGGGTCCTACGAGCAGTACTTC.

The chain couples TRBV2 to TRBJ2-7; no clear D gene. V was cut by 7 bases and J by 5 bases, with 9 bases left in between. There are 11 residues in the CDR3. Germline values: CDR1 SNHLY, CDR2 FYNNEI. This CDR3 is CASTGSHEQYF. CDR3 coding DNA: TGTGCCAGCACCGGGTCCCACGAGCAGTACTTC.

This clone was counted once. The chain has TRBV19 and TRBJ1-2; weak D call: TRBD1 (5 bases). This CDR3 is built from 16 residues. The germline CDR1 and CDR2 sequences are LNHDA and SQIVND (reference sequence). V lost 1 base and J 2 bases, leaving 14 bases between the germline ends. The CDR3: CASSIVAGRGNYGYTF. The CDR3 region has the DNA TGTGCCAGTAGTATAGTGGCAGGGCGCGGCAACTATGGCTACACCTTC.

This rearrangement joins TRBV18 to TRBJ1-4; possibly TRBD1 for D (5 bases). V lost 1 base and J 3 bases, leaving 15 bases between the germline ends. This CDR3 contains 17 residues. The germline V gene encodes CDR1 KGHSH and CDR2 LQKENI. CDR3 protein: CASSPLFGTKANEKLFF. CDR3 DNA sequence: TGTGCCAGCTCACCACTCTTTGGGACTAAGGCTAATGAAAAACTGTTTTTT.

CDR3 bases: TGTGCCAGCAGCTTACGTCGGGACAGGAGCCATCAGCCCCAGCATTTT. This encodes CASSLRRDRSHQPQHF. The chain couples TRBV7-8 to TRBJ1-5, with 8 bases fitting TRBD1. Germline V gene lookup returns CDR1 SGHVS and CDR2 FQNEAQ. V lost 2 bases and J lost 5; bases outside the gene matches: 8. The CDR3 contains 16 residues.

This sequence joins TRBV29-1 and TRBJ1-4, with a possible D match to TRBD1 (6 bases). V lost 8 bases and J 3 bases, leaving 13 bases between the germline ends. This CDR3 is built from 13 residues. The germline V gene encodes CDR1 SQVTM and CDR2 ANQGSEA. The CDR3 protein is CSSRTDANEKLFF. DNA for the CDR3: TGCAGCTCCAGGACAGATGCTAATGAAAAACTGTTTTTT. Based on the CDR3 plus reference TRBV29-1 and TRBJ1-4, the full variable domain is SAVISQKPSRDICQRGTSLTIQCQVDSQVTMMFWYRQQPGQSLTLIATANQGSEATYESGFVIDKFPISRPNLTFSTLTVSNMSPEDSSIYLCSSRTDANEKLFFGSGTQLSVL.

This clone was seen just once. Other DNA sequences in the same sample also yield this CDR3. The V and J genes are TRBV19 and TRBJ2-1; TRBD2 is a possible D gene (6 bases). The germline V gene encodes CDR1 LNHDA and CDR2 SQIVND (reference sequence). V lost 5 bases and J lost 4, with 9 bases in between. This CDR3 region has 13 residues. The CDR3: CASSAGSYNEQFF. CDR3 DNA: TGTGCCAGTAGTGCGGGAAGTTACAATGAGCAGTTCTTC. The full variable domain, in which reference TRBV19 and TRBJ2-1 provide the parts outside the CDR3, is DGGITQSPKYLFRKEGQNVTLSCEQNLNHDAMYWYRQDPGQGLRLIYYSQIVNDFQKGDIAEGYSVSREKKESFPLTVTSAQKNPTAFYLCASSAGSYNEQFFGPGTRLTVL.

The chain links TRBV28 to TRBJ2-1, with 10 bases identical to TRBD2. CDR3 length: 15 residues. V was pared by 2 bases and J by 10 bases, with 8 bases of the junction left unmatched. Germline V gene lookup returns CDR1 MDHEN and CDR2 SYDVKM. The CDR3 bases are TGTGCCAGCAGTTTACTTCCTAGCGGGGGCCGAGAGCAGTTCTTC. Protein sequence: CASSLLPSGGREQFF.

The gene calls are TRBV7-9 and TRBJ2-7; 8 nucleotides agree with TRBD1. The CDR3 sequence is 14 residues long. The germline CDR1 and CDR2 sequences are SEHNR and FQNEAQ (reference sequence). Trimming at V came to 1 base and at J to 6 bases, leaving 5 bases not matched to a gene. The chain's CDR3 is CASSLVSGGGEQYF. As DNA, the CDR3 is TGTGCCAGCAGCTTAGTATCAGGGGGCGGCGAGCAGTACTTC.

The gene calls are TRBV6-1 and TRBJ1-2, with no clear D. CDR1 and CDR2 (germline): MNHNS, SASEGT. This CDR3 contains 12 residues. Trimming pared 2 bases from V and 3 bases from J, leaving 4 bases between. CDR3 DNA: TGTGCCAGCAGTGAATCCCACTATGGCTACACCTTC. Translating it yields CASSESHYGYTF.

V is TRBV28 and J is TRBJ2-5, with D tentatively TRBD2 (5 bases). Germline assignment: CDR1 MDHEN and CDR2 SYDVKM. This CDR3 spans 14 amino acids. V shed 2 bases and J shed 5 bases, with 12 bases lying between them. As DNA, the CDR3 is TGTGCCAGCAGTTTAGGAGAGGGCGAGGAGACCCAGTACTTC. Protein product: CASSLGEGEETQYF.

The V gene is TRBV5-1, the J gene TRBJ2-7; the match to TRBD2 covers 9 bases. Germline assignment: CDR1 SGHRS and CDR2 YFSETQ. The ends lost 1 base at V and 4 bases at J; junction bases unmatched: 21. The CDR3 is 20 residues long. Here the CDR3 reads CASSLTPLAGGPLGSYEQYF. Here the CDR3 DNA reads TGCGCCAGCAGCTTGACGCCCTTGGCGGGAGGGCCGTTGGGTTCGTACGAGCAGTACTTC.